This is a list of T cell receptor beta chains from one sample in a study of regulatory dendritic cells for organ transplantation. Here immunoSEQ multiplex PCR was the method, and the copy in TCRdb shows in-frame clones only, minus some. Among around 20,000 clones listed, 80% to 90% were seen once. For these receptors, no antigen is known. The sample comprised naive CD4+ T cells from blood cultured with regulatory dendritic cells. The receptors were gathered from a human donor in good health. Each CDR3 is given with its conserved first and last residue. A D gene is named only where the DNA matches it firmly. Clone size is shown for a subset of rows, as once, few, many or a class of expanded clone.

V gene	J gene	D gene	clone size	CDR3 DNA	CDR3 protein
TRBV9	TRBJ1-1	TRBD1	.	TGTGCCAGCAGCGTAGCAGGGGGGCCGGGCGACACTGAAGCTTTCTTT	CASSVAGGPGDTEAFF
TRBV7-6	TRBJ2-7	.	few	TGTGCCAGCAGCCGCGGGCCCCCCTACGAGCAGTACTTC	CASSRGPPYEQYF
TRBV29-1	TRBJ1-2	.	.	TGCAGCGTTGAAGTACAGACGGACTATGGCTACACCTTC	CSVEVQTDYGYTF
TRBV18	TRBJ1-4	TRBD1	.	TGTGCCAGCTCACCACCCGGGACAGGGGTAGGAGAAAAACTGTTTTTT	CASSPPGTGVGEKLFF
TRBV29-1	TRBJ1-2	.	.	TGCAGCGGCGGGGGGAACTATGGCTACACCTTC	CSGGGNYGYTF
TRBV18	TRBJ2-7	.	.	TGTGCCAGCTCATCTCCGGCGCAGCGGTACGAGCAGTACTTC	CASSSPAQRYEQYF
TRBV9	TRBJ2-5	TRBD2	.	TGTGCCAGCAGCGTAGCTATACCGACGGGACTAGCGGAAGAGACCCAGTACTTC	CASSVAIPTGLAEETQYF
TRBV28	TRBJ2-7	.	.	TGTGCCAGCAGTTTAAAGGGCTACGAGCAGTACTTC	CASSLKGYEQYF
TRBV29-1	TRBJ2-1	.	.	TGCAGCGTTGAAGATCTTATAGGGGCAGGGTGGGGCAATGAGCAGTTCTTC	CSVEDLIGAGWGNEQFF
TRBV18	TRBJ2-1	TRBD1	.	TGTGCCAGCTCAAAGACAGGGAATGAGCAGTTCTTC	CASSKTGNEQFF
TRBV4-3	TRBJ2-2	.	.	TGCGCCAGCAGCCAATCAGGAGACACCGGGGAGCTGTTTTTT	CASSQSGDTGELFF
TRBV5-5	TRBJ1-5	.	.	TGTGCCAGCAGCTTGGACAGGGTAACGCCCCAGCATTTT	CASSLDRVTPQHF
TRBV29-1	TRBJ2-2	TRBD2	.	TGCAGCGCTAGCGGGAGGGGTCCAGGGGAGCTGTTTTTT	CSASGRGPGELFF
TRBV6-1	TRBJ1-1	.	.	TGTGCCAGCAGTGAAGCGATACGGGGTGACACTGAAGCTTTCTTT	CASSEAIRGDTEAFF
TRBV5-1	TRBJ2-5	.	.	TGCGCCAGCAGCTTGGCAGGTCCGGAGGAGACCCAGTACTTC	CASSLAGPEETQYF
TRBV4-2	TRBJ2-5	TRBD2	.	TGTGCCAGCAGCCAAGGGGCTAGCGGGAGGGCGGAGACTCAGTACTTC	CASSQGASGRAETQYF
TRBV30	TRBJ2-1	TRBD2	.	TGTGCCTGGAGGATCCCGGGAGGTAAGCAGTTCTTC	CAWRIPGGKQFF
TRBV4-1	TRBJ2-5	.	.	TGCGCCAGCAGCCAAGTTTGGGGATGGGAGACCCAGTACTTC	CASSQVWGWETQYF
TRBV5-4	TRBJ2-5	.	.	TGTGCCAGCAGCTTGCCCAAAGAGACCCAGTACTTC	CASSLPKETQYF
TRBV5-4	TRBJ1-6	.	few	TGTGCCAGCAGCGAGGGGTTGGAAGTTCATTCACCCCTCCACTTT	CASSEGLEVHSPLHF
TRBV7-3	TRBJ2-1	.	.	TGTGCCAGCAGCTTAATAGTCGGGGCGTCAACCAATGAGCAGTTCTTC	CASSLIVGASTNEQFF
TRBV2	TRBJ2-1	.	once	TGTGCCAGCAGTGTAGAAAGTAGGGATGAGCAGTTCTTC	CASSVESRDEQFF
TRBV4-2	TRBJ2-5	.	once	TGTGCCAGCAGCCAAGTTCAAGATTTGGGCGAGACCCAGTACTTC	CASSQVQDLGETQYF
TRBV30	TRBJ1-2	TRBD1	.	TGTGCCTGGAGTGTATCTCTGAAGGGGGCGAACGGCTACACCTTC	CAWSVSLKGANGYTF
TRBV7-2	TRBJ2-6	.	.	TGTGCCAGCAGCTCACGCAAAGACAGCTCTGGGGCCAACGTCCTGACTTTC	CASSSRKDSSGANVLTF
TRBV7-2	TRBJ1-1	.	once	TGTGCCAGCGGCAGACAGAACACTGAAGCTTTCTTT	CASGRQNTEAFF
TRBV15	TRBJ1-2	.	once	TGTGCCACCAGCAGAGAATACCGGATTAACTATGGCTACACCTTC	CATSREYRINYGYTF
TRBV7-9	TRBJ1-5	.	.	TGTGCCAGCAGCCCGAGAGAGAATCAGCCCCAGCATTTT	CASSPRENQPQHF
TRBV6-5	TRBJ1-5	TRBD1	.	TGTGCCAGCAGACGGACAGGGGATCAGCCCCAGCATTTT	CASRRTGDQPQHF
TRBV11-1	TRBJ2-7	.	.	TGTGCCAGCTCGACCTCAGGACTGCACGGGATCTACGAGCAGTACTTC	CASSTSGLHGIYEQYF
TRBV6-5	TRBJ2-7	.	.	TGTGCCAGCAGTTACCTCTCCGGGAGTTTCTACGAGCAGTACTTC	CASSYLSGSFYEQYF
TRBV9	TRBJ2-7	.	.	TGTGCCAGCAGCGTAGTACCGCAAACAGGGACCACCTTTACTGAGCAGTACTTC	CASSVVPQTGTTFTEQYF
TRBV7-9	TRBJ1-1	.	once	TGTGCCAGCAGCCCTCCCCAAACGGAGAACACTGAAGCTTTCTTT	CASSPPQTENTEAFF
TRBV18	TRBJ2-7	TRBD1	.	TGTGCCAGCTCATCTCTGACAGGGGGCGCCTACGAGCAGTACTTC	CASSSLTGGAYEQYF
TRBV5-8	TRBJ2-2	.	.	TGTGCCAGCAGCTTGAAGGGGCGGATTAGCACCGGGGAGCTGTTTTTT	CASSLKGRISTGELFF
TRBV7-8	TRBJ2-7	.	.	TGTGCCAGCAGCTTAGTTCCGACGGAGCAGTACTTC	CASSLVPTEQYF
TRBV4-3	TRBJ1-4	TRBD1	.	TGCGCCAGCAGCCAGACCCTCGGACAGGGGGGAATGGCTGAAAAACTGTTTTTT	CASSQTLGQGGMAEKLFF
TRBV27	TRBJ1-2	.	.	TGTGCCAGCAGTCCCACCCGGCGGCGTGGCTACACCTTC	CASSPTRRRGYTF
TRBV28	TRBJ2-2	.	.	TGTGCCAGCAGTTTATGGACTAGGCGGGCCGGGGAGCTGTTTTTT	CASSLWTRRAGELFF
TRBV16	TRBJ1-1	.	.	TGTGCCAGCAGCCGAACAGGGTTTCCGGACACTGAAGCTTTCTTT	CASSRTGFPDTEAFF
TRBV5-4	TRBJ2-7	TRBD2	.	TGTGCCAGCGGACTAGGTGGGGCGGGTTTATACGAGCAGTACTTC	CASGLGGAGLYEQYF
TRBV11-1	TRBJ2-3	TRBD1	few	TGTGCCAGCAGTAAACACGGGACAGGGGGCACAGATACGCAGTATTTT	CASSKHGTGGTDTQYF
TRBV4-2	TRBJ1-1	.	.	TGTGCCAGCAGAAAAGGGACCCCGGGAAACACTGAAGCTTTCTTT	CASRKGTPGNTEAFF
TRBV7-2	TRBJ2-7	.	.	TGTGCCAGCAGCTTAGCTTCCCACTACGAGCAGTACTTC	CASSLASHYEQYF
TRBV16	TRBJ1-4	TRBD1	.	TGTGCCAGCAGCCGAAACAGGGGTTTAGGTGAAAAACTGTTTTTT	CASSRNRGLGEKLFF
TRBV4-2	TRBJ2-7	.	once	TGTGCCAGCAGCCAAGCCTCGGGGCTAGAATACGAGCAGTACTTC	CASSQASGLEYEQYF
TRBV19	TRBJ2-5	TRBD1	.	TGTGCCAGCACGAAAAAGCCGGGACAGGGGTTAGAGACCCAGTACTTC	CASTKKPGQGLETQYF
TRBV6-6	TRBJ2-5	TRBD1	.	TGTGCCAGCAGTGGGGACAGGGGACGATTCCAAGAGACCCAGTACTTC	CASSGDRGRFQETQYF
TRBV21-1	TRBJ2-7	.	.	TGTGCCAGCAGCAAAGAGAGGACGGGAGTCTACGAGCAGTACTTC	CASSKERTGVYEQYF
TRBV7-3	TRBJ2-3	.	.	TGTGCCAGCAGCTACTCGCTAATGGATACGCAGTATTTT	CASSYSLMDTQYF
TRBV18	TRBJ2-5	TRBD1	.	TGTGCCAGCTCACCAGGACAGGGAGACCAAGAGACCCAGTACTTC	CASSPGQGDQETQYF
TRBV6-6	TRBJ1-2	TRBD1	once	TGTGCCAGCAGTTACGACAGGGGGGAGGATGGCTACACCTTC	CASSYDRGEDGYTF
TRBV5-1	TRBJ1-1	TRBD1	.	TGCGCCAGCAGTCCCGGACAGGGTTTGGGGAACACTGAAGCTTTCTTT	CASSPGQGLGNTEAFF
TRBV30	TRBJ1-6	.	once	TGTGCCTGGAGTGTACTCAGCCTTGATTCACCCCTCCACTTT	CAWSVLSLDSPLHF
TRBV7-2	TRBJ2-1	.	.	TGTGCCAGCAGCTTAACAGGGTTTCTCTACAATGAGCAGTTCTTC	CASSLTGFLYNEQFF
TRBV7-9	TRBJ1-1	.	.	TGTGCCAGCAGCTATACCGTCCCGGGACTAGATCCGTACACTGAAGCTTTCTTT	CASSYTVPGLDPYTEAFF
TRBV28	TRBJ2-3	TRBD2	.	TGTGCCAGCAGTTTGGTGTCTAGCGGGAGGGCCCGGGCAGATACGCAGTATTTT	CASSLVSSGRARADTQYF
TRBV27	TRBJ1-6	TRBD1	.	TGTGCCAGCAGTTTATACGGCCAGGGGGCTGTTTCACCCCTCCACTTT	CASSLYGQGAVSPLHF
TRBV19	TRBJ1-2	TRBD1	few	TGTGCCAGTAGTATAGGGGACAGACCTTACTATGGCTACACCTTC	CASSIGDRPYYGYTF
TRBV15	TRBJ1-2	.	once	TGTGCCACCAGCCGAACGAGGAAGTCGGGGGGGTATGGCTACACCTTC	CATSRTRKSGGYGYTF